These T cell receptor beta chains were read from a single sample in a study of beta chain features in type 1 diabetes. Assay used: immunoSEQ multiplex PCR; TCRdb lists only in-frame clones, some missing. Of around 310,000 clones listed, roughly 11% are singletons. Sequenced input: naive CD4+ T cells from blood. These receptors were taken from a woman aged 25-40 years in good health. CDR3s include the opening cysteine and the closing phenylalanine or tryptophan. The D gene is left open where the match is weak. Only some rows state a clone size, as once, few, many or a class for expanded clones.

clone_size j_call v_call d_call cdr3_nt cdr3_aa
NA TRBJ2-5 TRBV5-1 NA TGCGCCAGCAGCGACGACAGGACCGCTTCAGAGACCCAGTACTTC CASSDDRTASETQYF
few TRBJ2-3 TRBV18 NA TGTGCCAGCTCAACCACCCGGGGAGATACGCAGTATTTT CASSTTRGDTQYF
few TRBJ2-3 TRBV15 NA TGTGCCACCAGCAGGCAGTACACAGATACGCAGTATTTT CATSRQYTDTQYF
few TRBJ2-3 TRBV30 NA TGTGCCTGGAGTGTACTTGGGACTAGCACAGATACGCAGTATTTT CAWSVLGTSTDTQYF
few TRBJ2-3 TRBV27 NA TGTGCCAGCAGTCCAATACCCGACAGGACTAGCACAGATACGCAGTATTTT CASSPIPDRTSTDTQYF
few TRBJ1-4 TRBV7-2 NA TGTGCCAGCAGCACAGCCCCTCAGGGATTCGGTGAAAAACTGTTTTTT CASSTAPQGFGEKLFF
NA TRBJ2-5 TRBV19 NA TGTGCCAGTAGACGACTAGACCAAGAGACCCAGTACTTC CASRRLDQETQYF
NA TRBJ2-2 TRBV15 TRBD2 TGTGCCACCAGCAGAGATACAAGCGGGAGGGTCGGGACCGGGGAGCTGTTTTTT CATSRDTSGRVGTGELFF
NA TRBJ2-3 TRBV5-4 NA TGTGCCAGCAGCTTAGAGGGTGCAGATACGCAGTATTTT CASSLEGADTQYF
NA TRBJ2-1 TRBV6-6 NA TGTGCCAGCAGTTACGGGGGGTACAATGAGCAGTTCTTC CASSYGGYNEQFF
NA TRBJ1-5 TRBV28 TRBD1 TGTGCCAGCAGCTTACTCGACAGGGTTAATCAGCCCCAGCATTTT CASSLLDRVNQPQHF
NA TRBJ2-1 TRBV11-2 TRBD2 TGTGCCAGCACCGGGACTAGAGTTGGCAATGAGCAGTTCTTC CASTGTRVGNEQFF
NA TRBJ2-7 TRBV7-9 TRBD2 TGTGCCAGCAGCCCGGTGCGGACTAGCAGAGCCTACGAGCAGTACTTC CASSPVRTSRAYEQYF
few TRBJ2-3 TRBV11-2 NA TGTGCCAGCAGCTTGTGGCGGGTAGCAGATACGCAGTATTTT CASSLWRVADTQYF
few TRBJ1-5 TRBV2 NA TGTGCCAGCAGTGGCCAGGGATCCATGATGCCCCAGCATTTT CASSGQGSMMPQHF
NA TRBJ1-1 TRBV19 TRBD1 TGTGCCAGTAGGGCGGACAGGGGAGGCACTGAAGCTTTCTTT CASRADRGGTEAFF
few TRBJ2-7 TRBV15 NA TGTGCCACCAGCAGAGATGAGGGAGCCTACGAGCAGTACTTC CATSRDEGAYEQYF
NA TRBJ2-5 TRBV30 NA TGTGCCTGGAAGTGGGCCATTCAAGAGACCCAGTACTTC CAWKWAIQETQYF
NA TRBJ2-5 TRBV18 NA TGTGCCAGCTCACGGAGGGATGGTCAAGCTTCGGAGACCCAGTACTTC CASSRRDGQASETQYF
NA TRBJ1-5 TRBV27 TRBD1 TGTGCCAGCAGCCCTGGACAGGGACGGTATAGCAATCAGCCCCAGCATTTT CASSPGQGRYSNQPQHF
NA TRBJ1-2 TRBV28 TRBD1 TGTGCCAGCAGTTTGAGTACAGGGGAGAGCTATGGCTACACCTTC CASSLSTGESYGYTF
NA TRBJ2-3 TRBV30 NA TGTGCCTCCGGACAAAGTCTGGGAGATACGCAGTATTTT CASGQSLGDTQYF
NA TRBJ2-7 TRBV7-9 NA TGTGCCAGCAGCTTAAGGTCTCCGACAGCGATTGAGAGATCCTACGAGCAGTACTTC CASSLRSPTAIERSYEQYF
NA TRBJ2-5 TRBV19 TRBD1 TGTGCCAGTAGTGCCCGGGACAGGGCTATGGAGACCCAGTACTTC CASSARDRAMETQYF
few TRBJ2-4 TRBV5-4 NA TGTGCCAGCAGACCGAGTGGTGTAGAAAACATTCAGTACTTC CASRPSGVENIQYF
NA TRBJ1-1 TRBV5-1 TRBD1 TGCGCCAGCAGCCCCCGGGACAGGTTACCATCAGAAGCTTTCTTT CASSPRDRLPSEAFF
NA TRBJ2-3 TRBV5-1 TRBD2 TGCGCCAGCAGCTATAGCGGGAGGCCAGATACGCAGTATTTT CASSYSGRPDTQYF
few TRBJ2-5 TRBV25-1 NA TGTGCCAGCAGTGAATCTCTGGCACAAGAGACCCAGTACTTC CASSESLAQETQYF
few TRBJ2-7 TRBV7-2 TRBD1 TGTGCCAGCAGCTACGTACAGGGGACGGACGAGCAGTACTTC CASSYVQGTDEQYF
few TRBJ2-5 TRBV5-1 TRBD1 TGCGCCAGCAGCTTGGGACAGGGGTTTGAACTCGGGGAGACCCAGTACTTC CASSLGQGFELGETQYF
NA TRBJ2-2 TRBV28 NA TGTGCCAGCAGTCTCAACACCGGGGAGCTGTTTTTT CASSLNTGELFF
few TRBJ2-7 TRBV10-3 NA TGTGCCATCAGTGACCCGGGGGACTACGAGCAGTACTTC CAISDPGDYEQYF
NA TRBJ2-7 TRBV2 TRBD1 TGTGCCAGCAGTGATCGGGCCTCCGGGACAGGGGGCGAGCAGTACTTC CASSDRASGTGGEQYF
few TRBJ2-7 TRBV20-1 NA TGCAGTGCTTTACCGGGAGTCGAGCAGTACTTC CSALPGVEQYF
few TRBJ2-3 TRBV4-3 NA TGCGCCAGCAGTCACGGCCAGCGGTGGAGCACAGATACGCAGTATTTT CASSHGQRWSTDTQYF
NA TRBJ2-4 TRBV5-1 TRBD1 TGCGCCAGCAGCTGGACAGGGGGCATGGCCAAAAACATTCAGTACTTC CASSWTGGMAKNIQYF
few TRBJ2-7 TRBV6-6 NA TGTGCCAGCAGTTACTCGGTTTTGGGGGGGCTGGACGAGCAGTACTTC CASSYSVLGGLDEQYF
NA TRBJ2-7 TRBV6-6 NA TGTGCCAGCAGTTACGGGTTGTTGAGACAGAGTTACGAGCAGTACTTC CASSYGLLRQSYEQYF
few TRBJ2-5 TRBV19 NA TGTGCCAGTATCGATACGTCGGGGAGGAAGACCCAGTACTTC CASIDTSGRKTQYF
few TRBJ1-1 TRBV5-4 TRBD1 TGTGCCAGCAGCTGGGACAGGGGGACTGAAGCTTTCTTT CASSWDRGTEAFF
few TRBJ2-3 TRBV29-1 NA TGCAGCGTTGTATGGCCTGGCACAGATACGCAGTATTTT CSVVWPGTDTQYF
few TRBJ2-1 TRBV6-1 TRBD2 TGTGCCAGCAGTGGGGCCCCAGCGGGAGACTCCTACAATGAGCAGTTCTTC CASSGAPAGDSYNEQFF
few TRBJ2-7 TRBV28 NA TGTGCCAGCAGTTTGGGGGGTGAAGGTAGGAAGCAGTACTTC CASSLGGEGRKQYF